A selection of T cell receptor beta chains follows, all from one sample in a study of siplizumab effects on memory and regulatory T cells. Measured with immunoSEQ multiplex PCR; TCRdb has only the in-frame clones, and not every one. The sample has tens of thousands of clones, roughly 93% seen once; the top ten hold 5%. The sequencing sample was made of CD8+ T cells sorted from blood. These receptor sequences come from a human donor in good health. Both conserved end residues are part of each CDR3. A D gene is named only where the DNA matches it firmly. For some rows the clone size is stated as once, few or many, or as a class when expanded; others skip it.

cdr3_aa d_call clone_size v_call
CASSLLFGRPYEQYF . . TRBV7-6
CASINHQGQGDEQFF TRBD1 . TRBV19
CASSPRDKPYEQYF . . TRBV7-8
CASSPRTGMAYEQYF TRBD1 . TRBV7-9
CASSPRDSSYEQYF TRBD1 . TRBV28
CASSQDKQGVSYGYTF . . TRBV4-3
CASSLPGDSYEQYF . . TRBV7-9
CASSARAGGSYEQYF . . TRBV7-6
CASSEMSNRASYEQYF . . TRBV6-1
CASSDLGGGYNEQFF TRBD1 . TRBV6-1
CASSERSFTEAFF . . TRBV6-1
CASSAGLAGANEQFF TRBD2 . TRBV19
CASSVAGDTDTQYF . . TRBV6-4
CASSLGGVANYEQYF . . TRBV27
CASSQGSQGLLTEAFF . . TRBV7-9
CASSVGGIAGNTIYF . . TRBV9
CASSPLGGATGELFF TRBD2 . TRBV6-5
CASSFLVRGSNTEAFF TRBD1 once TRBV27
CASSLAVYEQYF . . TRBV7-2
CASSLGTSGGASTDTQYF TRBD2 . TRBV6-7
CASSSPPQIYGYTF . . TRBV6-5
CASTLQASYGYTF . . TRBV19
CASSLPDSDTEAFF . . TRBV28
CASSFGQGAGYTF TRBD1 . TRBV27
CAISERSPGYNEQFF . once TRBV10-3
CASTAYRGDAEAFF TRBD1 . TRBV19
CSSRGQSTDTQYF . . TRBV6-1
CASSQGPNEKLFF . . TRBV6-1
CSSLAGEGEQFF TRBD2 . TRBV29-1
CASRLVGNYEQYF . . TRBV12-2
CASTQMDNEQFF . once TRBV7-9
CASSKGPDKGLYEQYF . . TRBV21-1
CASSNRDRAGYYEQYF . once TRBV21-1
CASSYDSYEQYF . . TRBV7-9
CASSVEGGDSTDTQYF TRBD2 . TRBV9
CASSVYTEAFF . . TRBV5-6
CASSLDGGAGNEQFF TRBD2 . TRBV5-4
CASSQGWSIGQGDSPLHF TRBD1 . TRBV4-1
CASSPTSGGAGADTQYF TRBD2 once TRBV19
CASNLLGGSGEKLFF TRBD1 . TRBV7-2